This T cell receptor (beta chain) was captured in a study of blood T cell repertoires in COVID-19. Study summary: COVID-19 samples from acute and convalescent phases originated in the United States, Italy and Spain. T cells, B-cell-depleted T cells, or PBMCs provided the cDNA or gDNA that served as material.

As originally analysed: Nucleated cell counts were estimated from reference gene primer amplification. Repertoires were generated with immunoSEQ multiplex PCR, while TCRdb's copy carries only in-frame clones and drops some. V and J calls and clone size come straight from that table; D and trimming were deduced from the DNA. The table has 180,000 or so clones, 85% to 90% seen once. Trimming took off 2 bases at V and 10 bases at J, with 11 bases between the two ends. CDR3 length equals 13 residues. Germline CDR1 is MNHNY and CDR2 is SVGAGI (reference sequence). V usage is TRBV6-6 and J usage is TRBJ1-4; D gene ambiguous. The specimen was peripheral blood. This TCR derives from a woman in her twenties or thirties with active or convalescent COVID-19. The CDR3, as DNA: TGTGCCAGCAGTTACCAGACACTGGGAAAACTGTTTTTT. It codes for CASSYQTLGKLFF.